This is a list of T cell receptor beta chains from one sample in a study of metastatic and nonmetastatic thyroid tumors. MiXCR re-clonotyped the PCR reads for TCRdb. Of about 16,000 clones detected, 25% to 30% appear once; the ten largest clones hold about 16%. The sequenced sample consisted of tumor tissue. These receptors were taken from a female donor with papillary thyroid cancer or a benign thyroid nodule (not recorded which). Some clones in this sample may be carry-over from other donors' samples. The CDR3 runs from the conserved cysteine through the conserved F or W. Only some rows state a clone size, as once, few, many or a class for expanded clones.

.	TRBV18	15	CASSNQEGSNQPQHF
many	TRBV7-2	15	CASTNGAGGQETQYF
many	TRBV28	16	CASSPGGTGGNTEAFF
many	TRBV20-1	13	CSGTGTSVNIQYF
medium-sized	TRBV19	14	CASSDSGTGNGQYF
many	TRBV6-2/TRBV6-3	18	CASSYDVRQGLSNQPQHF
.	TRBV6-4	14	CASSEAGGSDTQYF
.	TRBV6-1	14	CASSDPGATRGYTF
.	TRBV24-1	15	CATSYSWGQGNTIYF
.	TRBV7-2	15	CASSLVGAMTGTQYF
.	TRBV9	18	CASSARSQGGLAGGTQYF
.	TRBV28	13	CASCGSHLCEQYF
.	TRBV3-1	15	CASSQGSGSRGEQYF
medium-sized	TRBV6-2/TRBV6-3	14	CASRPQGMSTEAFF